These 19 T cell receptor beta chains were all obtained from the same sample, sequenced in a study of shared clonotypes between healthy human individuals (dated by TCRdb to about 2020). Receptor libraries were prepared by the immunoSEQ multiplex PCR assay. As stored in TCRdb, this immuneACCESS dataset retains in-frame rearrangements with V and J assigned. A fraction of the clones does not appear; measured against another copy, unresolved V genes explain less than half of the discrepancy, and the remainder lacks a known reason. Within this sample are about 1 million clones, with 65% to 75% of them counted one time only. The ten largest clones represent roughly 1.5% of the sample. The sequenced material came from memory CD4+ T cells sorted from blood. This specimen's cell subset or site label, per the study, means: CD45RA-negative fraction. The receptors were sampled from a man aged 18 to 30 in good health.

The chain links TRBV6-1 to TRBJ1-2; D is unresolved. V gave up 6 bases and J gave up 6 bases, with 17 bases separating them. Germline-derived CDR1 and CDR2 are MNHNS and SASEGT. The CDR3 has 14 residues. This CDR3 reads CASRDSWVSDGYTF. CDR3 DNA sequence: TGTGCCAGCAGGGATTCATGGGTTTCGGATGGCTACACCTTC.

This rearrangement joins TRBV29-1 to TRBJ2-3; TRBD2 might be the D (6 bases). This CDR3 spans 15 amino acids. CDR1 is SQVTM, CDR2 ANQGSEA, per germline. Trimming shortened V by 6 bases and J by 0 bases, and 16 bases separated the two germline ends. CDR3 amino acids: CSVEGGSSSTDTQYF. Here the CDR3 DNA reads TGCAGCGTCGAGGGAGGCTCTTCTAGCACAGATACGCAGTATTTT.

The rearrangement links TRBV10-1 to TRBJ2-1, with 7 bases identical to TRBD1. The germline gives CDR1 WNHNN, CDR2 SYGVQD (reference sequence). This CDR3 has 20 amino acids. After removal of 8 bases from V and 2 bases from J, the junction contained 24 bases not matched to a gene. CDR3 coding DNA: TGCGCCAGCGGATCGCCGTTTTTAGGGGGCCCCCGACAAACCTACAATGAGCAGTTCTTC. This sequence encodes CASGSPFLGGPRQTYNEQFF.

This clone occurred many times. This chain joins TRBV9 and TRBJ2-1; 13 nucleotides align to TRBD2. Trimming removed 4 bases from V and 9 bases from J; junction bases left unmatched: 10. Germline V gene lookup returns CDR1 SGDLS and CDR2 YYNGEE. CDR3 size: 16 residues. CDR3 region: CASSPSGLAGSGEQFF. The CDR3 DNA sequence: TGTGCCAGCAGCCCCTCGGGACTAGCGGGGTCCGGTGAGCAGTTCTTC.

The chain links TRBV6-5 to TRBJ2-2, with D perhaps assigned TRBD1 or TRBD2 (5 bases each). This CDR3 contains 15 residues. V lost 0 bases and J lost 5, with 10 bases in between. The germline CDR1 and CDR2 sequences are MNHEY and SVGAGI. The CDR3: CASSYSAWGTGELFF. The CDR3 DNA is TGTGCCAGCAGTTACTCGGCGTGGGGGACCGGGGAGCTGTTTTTT.

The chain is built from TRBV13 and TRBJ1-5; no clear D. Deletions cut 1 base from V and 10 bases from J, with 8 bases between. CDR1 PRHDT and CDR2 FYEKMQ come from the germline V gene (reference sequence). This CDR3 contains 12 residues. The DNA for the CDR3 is TGTGCCAGCAGCTTAGAATACGGACCCCAGCATTTT. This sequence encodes CASSLEYGPQHF.

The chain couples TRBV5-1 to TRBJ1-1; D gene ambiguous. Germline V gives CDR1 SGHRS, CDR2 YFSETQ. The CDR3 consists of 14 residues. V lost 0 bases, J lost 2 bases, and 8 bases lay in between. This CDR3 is CASSLGADNTEAFF. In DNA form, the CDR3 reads TGCGCCAGCAGCTTGGGGGCAGATAACACTGAAGCTTTCTTT.

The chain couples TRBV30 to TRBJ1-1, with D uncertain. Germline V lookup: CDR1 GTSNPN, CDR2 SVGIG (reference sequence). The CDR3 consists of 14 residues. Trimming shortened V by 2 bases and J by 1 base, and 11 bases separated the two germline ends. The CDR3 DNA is TGTGCCTGGAGTAAACAGAGCCCGAACACTGAAGCTTTCTTT. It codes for CAWSKQSPNTEAFF. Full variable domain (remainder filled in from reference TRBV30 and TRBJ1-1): SQTIHQWPATLVQPVGSPLSLECTVEGTSNPNLYWYRQAAGRGLQLLFYSVGIGQISSEVPQNLSASRPQDRQFILSSKKLLLSDSGFYLCAWSKQSPNTEAFFGQGTRLTVV.

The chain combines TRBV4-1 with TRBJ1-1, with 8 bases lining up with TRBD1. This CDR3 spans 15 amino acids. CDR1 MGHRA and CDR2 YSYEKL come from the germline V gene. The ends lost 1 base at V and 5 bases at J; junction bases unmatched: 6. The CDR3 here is CASSQAVRGLTEAFF. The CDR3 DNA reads TGCGCCAGCAGCCAAGCTGTCAGGGGGCTTACTGAAGCTTTCTTT.

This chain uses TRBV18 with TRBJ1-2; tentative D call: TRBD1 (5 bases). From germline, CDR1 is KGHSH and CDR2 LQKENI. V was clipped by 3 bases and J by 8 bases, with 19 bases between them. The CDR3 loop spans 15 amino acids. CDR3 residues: CASSPSEGPRHGYTF. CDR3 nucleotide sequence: TGTGCCAGCTCACCGAGCGAGGGGCCGAGACACGGCTACACCTTC.

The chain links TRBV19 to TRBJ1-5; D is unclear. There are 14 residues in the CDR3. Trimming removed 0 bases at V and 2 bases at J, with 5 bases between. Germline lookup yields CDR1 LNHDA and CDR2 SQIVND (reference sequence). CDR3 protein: CASSIDERNQPQHF. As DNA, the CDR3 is TGTGCCAGTAGTATAGATGAGCGCAATCAGCCCCAGCATTTT.

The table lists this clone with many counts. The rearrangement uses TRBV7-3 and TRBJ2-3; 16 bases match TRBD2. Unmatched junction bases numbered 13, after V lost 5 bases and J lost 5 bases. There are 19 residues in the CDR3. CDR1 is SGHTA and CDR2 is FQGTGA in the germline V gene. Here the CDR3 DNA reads TGTGCCAGCAGCCCCCATTCCGGGACTAGCGGGGGGGCGAGAGATACGCAGTATTTT. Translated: CASSPHSGTSGGARDTQYF.

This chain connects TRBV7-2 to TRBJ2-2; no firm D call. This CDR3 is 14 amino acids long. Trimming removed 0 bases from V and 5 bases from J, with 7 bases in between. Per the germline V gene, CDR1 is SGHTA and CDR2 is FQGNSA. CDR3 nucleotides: TGTGCCAGCAGCTTAGCGCCCCGGACCGGGGAGCTGTTTTTT. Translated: CASSLAPRTGELFF. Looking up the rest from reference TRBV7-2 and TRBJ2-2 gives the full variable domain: GAGVSQSPSNKVTEKGKDVELRCDPISGHTALYWYRQSLGQGLEFLIYFQGNSAPDKSGLPSDRFSAERTGGSVSTLTIQRTQQEDSAVYLCASSLAPRTGELFFGEGSRLTVL.

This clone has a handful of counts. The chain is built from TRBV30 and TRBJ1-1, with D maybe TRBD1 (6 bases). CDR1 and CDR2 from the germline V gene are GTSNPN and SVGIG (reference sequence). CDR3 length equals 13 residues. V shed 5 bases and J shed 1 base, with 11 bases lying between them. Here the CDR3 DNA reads TGTGCCTGGTCAGGGGCTAGGAACACTGAAGCTTTCTTT. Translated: CAWSGARNTEAFF.

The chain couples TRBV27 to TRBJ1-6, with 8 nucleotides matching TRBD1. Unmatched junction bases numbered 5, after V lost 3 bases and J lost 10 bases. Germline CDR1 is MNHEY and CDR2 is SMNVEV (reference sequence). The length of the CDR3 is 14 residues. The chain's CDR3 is CASSLDRAYSPLHF. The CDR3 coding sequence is TGTGCCAGCAGTTTGGACAGGGCCTACTCACCCCTCCACTTT.

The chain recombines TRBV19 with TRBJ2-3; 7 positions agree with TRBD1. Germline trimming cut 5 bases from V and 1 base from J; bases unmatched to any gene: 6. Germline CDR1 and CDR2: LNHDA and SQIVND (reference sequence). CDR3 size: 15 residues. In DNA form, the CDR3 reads TGTGCCAGTAGTTTCCGGACAGGCGGCACAGATACGCAGTATTTT. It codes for CASSFRTGGTDTQYF. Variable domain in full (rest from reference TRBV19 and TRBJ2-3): DGGITQSPKYLFRKEGQNVTLSCEQNLNHDAMYWYRQDPGQGLRLIYYSQIVNDFQKGDIAEGYSVSREKKESFPLTVTSAQKNPTAFYLCASSFRTGGTDTQYFGPGTRLTVL.

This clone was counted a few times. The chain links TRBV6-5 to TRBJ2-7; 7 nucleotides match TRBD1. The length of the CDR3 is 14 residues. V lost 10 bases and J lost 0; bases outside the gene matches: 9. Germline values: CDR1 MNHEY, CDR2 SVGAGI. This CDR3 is CATQTGRFSYEQYF. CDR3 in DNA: TGTGCCACCCAGACAGGGCGGTTCTCCTACGAGCAGTACTTC.

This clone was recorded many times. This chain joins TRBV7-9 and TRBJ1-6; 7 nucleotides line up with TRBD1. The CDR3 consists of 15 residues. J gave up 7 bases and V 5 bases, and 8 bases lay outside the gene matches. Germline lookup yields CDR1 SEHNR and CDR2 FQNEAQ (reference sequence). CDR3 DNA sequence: TGTGCCAGCAGCCCGGGACAGTCTAAGAATTCACCCCTCCACTTT. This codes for CASSPGQSKNSPLHF.

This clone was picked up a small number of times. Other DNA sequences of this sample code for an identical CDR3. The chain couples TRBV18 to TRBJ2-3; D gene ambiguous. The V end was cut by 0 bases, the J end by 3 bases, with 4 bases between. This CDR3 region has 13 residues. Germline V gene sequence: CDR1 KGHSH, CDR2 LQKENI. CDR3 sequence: CASSPPSTDTQYF. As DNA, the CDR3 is TGTGCCAGCTCACCACCTTCTACAGATACGCAGTATTTT.